The rows below give T cell receptor beta chains drawn from one sample of a study of PD-1 blockade in classical Hodgkin lymphoma. TCRdb keeps only in-frame clones here, not all; method: immunoSEQ multiplex PCR. Of about 27,000 clones in the sample, about 85% were seen once. Specimen: CD4+ T cells from blood, collected before the fourth cycle of nivolumab. Receptor source: a human donor with classical Hodgkin lymphoma. CDR3s include the opening cysteine and the closing phenylalanine or tryptophan. The D gene is left open where the match is weak. The size of a clone is reported for some rows only, either as once, few or many, or as a class for expanded clones.

TGTGCCAGCAGCCCCCTAAGCGGCCTAGCCAAAAACATTCAGTACTTC CASSPLSGLAKNIQYF 16 TRBJ2-4 . TRBV7-2 .
TGTGCCAGCAGCGGAGGCGGGAGATCGAACACCGGGGAGCTGTTTTTT CASSGGGRSNTGELFF 16 TRBJ2-2 . TRBV14 TRBD2
TGTGCCAGCAGCTTCCGGGGCCCACAGGAGGGCTACACCTTC CASSFRGPQEGYTF 14 TRBJ1-2 few TRBV5-4 .
TGTGCCAGTAGTATGTCCCCGGGTCGGTCTGAAGCTTTCTTT CASSMSPGRSEAFF 14 TRBJ1-1 . TRBV19 .
TGTGCCAGCAGCTTTTCTAGAACTGAAGCTTTCTTT CASSFSRTEAFF 12 TRBJ1-1 . TRBV7-9 .
TGTGCCAGCAGCCTTATTATCGGGCCTGGAAACACCATATATTTT CASSLIIGPGNTIYF 15 TRBJ1-3 . TRBV2 .
TGTGCCAGTAGTCTCAGGGGCCCAAATACGGCCCAGCATTTT CASSLRGPNTAQHF 14 TRBJ1-5 . TRBV19 .
TGTGCCAGCACCTTCGAAGGAGGCACAGATACGCAGTATTTT CASTFEGGTDTQYF 14 TRBJ2-3 . TRBV5-4 .
TGTGCCAGCAGCCAAGATTACGGGACAGGGGGCAGGAGCTCTGGAAACACCATATATTTT CASSQDYGTGGRSSGNTIYF 20 TRBJ1-3 . TRBV14 TRBD1
TGTGCCAGCAGCGCGCAGGGGGCTGAAGCTTTCTTT CASSAQGAEAFF 12 TRBJ1-1 . TRBV9 TRBD1
TGTGCCAGCAGGAGGGAGGGGGCGCCGAACACCGGGGAGCTGTTTTTT CASRREGAPNTGELFF 16 TRBJ2-2 . TRBV2 .
TGCGCCAGCAGCACGGGACAGAGGGGCGAGCAGTACTTC CASSTGQRGEQYF 13 TRBJ2-7 once TRBV5-1 TRBD1
TGTGCCAGCAGCCCCGGGACAGGGTTTTCCGGGACCCAGTACTTC CASSPGTGFSGTQYF 15 TRBJ2-5 . TRBV5-5 TRBD1
TGTGCCAGTAACCCGGGACGGAGAAATCAGCCCCAGCATTTT CASNPGRRNQPQHF 14 TRBJ1-5 few TRBV19 .
TGTGCCTCAAACCGGGACACACGAGTTGAGCAGTTCTTC CASNRDTRVEQFF 13 TRBJ2-1 . TRBV10-3 .
TGTGCCAGCATGACAGGGGAGGGGTCCTACGAGCAGTACTTC CASMTGEGSYEQYF 14 TRBJ2-7 . TRBV7-9 .
TGTGCCAGTAGTAGAACTCGGACTAGCGGGGGGGATCACATCGGGGAGCTGTTTTTT CASSRTRTSGGDHIGELFF 19 TRBJ2-2 . TRBV19 TRBD2
TGCGCCAGCAGCCTTATGGGACAGGGGAATGAAAAACTGTTTTTT CASSLMGQGNEKLFF 15 TRBJ1-4 . TRBV5-1 TRBD1
TGTGCCAGCAGCCAAGATGTTGGGAGGCCCCAGCATTTT CASSQDVGRPQHF 13 TRBJ1-5 . TRBV4-2 .
TGTGCCAGCGGGAACACCGGGGAGCTGTTTTTT CASGNTGELFF 11 TRBJ2-2 . TRBV28 .
TGTGCCAGCAGAGCGGGAGGTGCCTACGAGCAGTACTTC CASRAGGAYEQYF 13 TRBJ2-7 . TRBV25-1 TRBD2
TGCGCCAGCAGCTTGGCGGGATCACCCCCCGATACGCAGTATTTT CASSLAGSPPDTQYF 15 TRBJ2-3 . TRBV5-1 .
TGTGCCAGCAGCTCCCGACAGACAGGGGAAGGAGAGACCCAGTACTTC CASSSRQTGEGETQYF 16 TRBJ2-5 once TRBV7-9 TRBD1
TGTGCCAGCAGAGGCCCAAGGAGGACTGAAGCTTTCTTT CASRGPRRTEAFF 13 TRBJ1-1 . TRBV28 .
TGTGCCAGCAGCCCTGAACCGGGAGACAATGAGCAGTTCTTC CASSPEPGDNEQFF 14 TRBJ2-1 . TRBV7-6 .
TGTGCCAGCAGCCCGGACAGGGGGCGCGGCTACACCTTC CASSPDRGRGYTF 13 TRBJ1-2 . TRBV7-2 TRBD1
TGCAGCGGTGGACAGAAACCGAACACTGAAGCTTTCTTT CSGGQKPNTEAFF 13 TRBJ1-1 . TRBV29-1 .
TGCAGCGTTAGCTCCTACAATGAGCAGTTCTTC CSVSSYNEQFF 11 TRBJ2-1 . TRBV29-1 .
TGTGCCAGCAGAGCGGACAGGGGGCAGGACCCTAATGAAAAACTGTTTTTT CASRADRGQDPNEKLFF 17 TRBJ1-4 . TRBV5-4 TRBD1
TGTGCTAGTGGTTTGGGAATCGGGGACGAGCAGTACTTC CASGLGIGDEQYF 13 TRBJ2-7 . TRBV12-5 .
TGTGCCAGCAGCTTAATGGGGTATAACTATGGCTACACCTTC CASSLMGYNYGYTF 14 TRBJ1-2 . TRBV7-2 .
TGTGCCAGCACCTCTGGAAGACTCCTGGAGCGGGGTGGCAGGGGGCATTCCGGGGAGCTGTTTTTT CASTSGRLLERGGRGHSGELFF 22 TRBJ2-2 . TRBV28 .
TGTGCCAGCAGTGTAGGGTATGGCTACACCTTC CASSVGYGYTF 11 TRBJ1-2 few TRBV2 .
TGTGCCAGCAGACAGCCCCAGACCTACGAGCAGTACTTC CASRQPQTYEQYF 13 TRBJ2-7 few TRBV6-6 .
TGTGCCAGCAGCCCCAGGGGGGATCTAACCTACAATGAGCAGTTCTTC CASSPRGDLTYNEQFF 16 TRBJ2-1 . TRBV14 .
TGTGCCAGCAGAAGACAGGGGGCGTACGAGCAGTACTTC CASRRQGAYEQYF 13 TRBJ2-7 . TRBV5-6 TRBD1
TGTGCCAGCAGGGAAGCGGGATGGAGGGTCAATGAGCAGTTCTTC CASREAGWRVNEQFF 15 TRBJ2-1 few TRBV6-1 TRBD2
TGTGCCAGCAGCGACAGGGGAGGCAATCAGCCCCAGCATTTT CASSDRGGNQPQHF 14 TRBJ1-5 . TRBV2 TRBD1
TGTGCCAGTAGTATTCGGGGGCATAGCAACTATGGCTACACCTTC CASSIRGHSNYGYTF 15 TRBJ1-2 . TRBV19 .
TGTGCCAGCAGTTTATACCAGGACTCACGTCGGGTACAAGAGACCCAGTACTTC CASSLYQDSRRVQETQYF 18 TRBJ2-5 . TRBV28 .
TGTGCCAGCAGCGTGCGACTCAGCACAGATACGCAGTATTTT CASSVRLSTDTQYF 14 TRBJ2-3 . TRBV9 .
TGTGCCAGCAGTTTCGAAAGGGGCACAGATACGCAGTATTTT CASSFERGTDTQYF 14 TRBJ2-3 . TRBV27 .